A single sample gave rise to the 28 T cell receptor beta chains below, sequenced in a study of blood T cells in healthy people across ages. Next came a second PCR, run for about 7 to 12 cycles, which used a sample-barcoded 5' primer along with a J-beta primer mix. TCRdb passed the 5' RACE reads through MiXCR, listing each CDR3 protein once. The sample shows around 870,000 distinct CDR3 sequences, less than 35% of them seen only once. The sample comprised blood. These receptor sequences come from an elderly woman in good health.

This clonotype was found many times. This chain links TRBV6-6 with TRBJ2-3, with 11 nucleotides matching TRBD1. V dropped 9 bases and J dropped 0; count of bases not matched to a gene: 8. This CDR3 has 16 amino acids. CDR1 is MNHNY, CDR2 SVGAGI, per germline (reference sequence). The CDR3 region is CASGGTGGNSTDTQYF. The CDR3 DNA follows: TGTGCCAGTGGGGGGACAGGGGGGAATAGCACAGATACGCAGTATTTT.

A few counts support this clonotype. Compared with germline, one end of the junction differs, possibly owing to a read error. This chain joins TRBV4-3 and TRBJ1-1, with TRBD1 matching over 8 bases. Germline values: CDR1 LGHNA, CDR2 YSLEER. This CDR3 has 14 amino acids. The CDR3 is CASSLGQGWTGAFF. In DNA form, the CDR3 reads TGCGCCAGCAGCCTAGGACAGGGATGGACTGGAGCTTTCTTT.

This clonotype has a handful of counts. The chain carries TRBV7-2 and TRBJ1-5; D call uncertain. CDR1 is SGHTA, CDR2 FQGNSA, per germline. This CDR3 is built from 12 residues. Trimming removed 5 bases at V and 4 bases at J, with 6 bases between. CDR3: CASSVLNQPQHF. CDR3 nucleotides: TGTGCCAGCAGCGTCCTAAATCAGCCCCAGCATTTT.

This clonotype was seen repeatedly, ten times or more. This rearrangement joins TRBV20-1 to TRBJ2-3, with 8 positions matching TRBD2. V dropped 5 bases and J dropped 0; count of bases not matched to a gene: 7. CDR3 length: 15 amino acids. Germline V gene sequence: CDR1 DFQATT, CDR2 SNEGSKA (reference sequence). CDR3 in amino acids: CSAPAGVLSTDTQYF. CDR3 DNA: TGCAGTGCTCCAGCGGGGGTGCTTAGCACAGATACGCAGTATTTT.

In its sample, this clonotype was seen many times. The CDR3 DNA follows: TGCAGCGTTTCCAGGGGGACAGGGGTCACAGATACGCAGTATTTT. Amino acids: CSVSRGTGVTDTQYF. The rearrangement links TRBV29-1 to TRBJ2-3; TRBD1 aligns across 10 bases. Per the germline V gene, CDR1 is SQVTM and CDR2 is ANQGSEA. The CDR3 spans 15 residues. V trimming: 5 bases; J trimming: 2 bases; junction bases outside the gene matches: 7.

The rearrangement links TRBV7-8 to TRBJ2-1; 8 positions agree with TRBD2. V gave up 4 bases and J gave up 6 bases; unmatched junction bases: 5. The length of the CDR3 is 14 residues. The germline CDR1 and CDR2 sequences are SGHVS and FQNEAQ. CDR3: CASSSRGGCNEQFF. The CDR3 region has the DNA TGTGCCAGCAGCTCACGGGGGGGTTGCAATGAGCAGTTCTTC.

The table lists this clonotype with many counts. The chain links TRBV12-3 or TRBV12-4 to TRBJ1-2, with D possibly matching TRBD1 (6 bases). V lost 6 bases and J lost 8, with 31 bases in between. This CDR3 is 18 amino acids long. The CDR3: CASSPEVRGRESGGGYTF. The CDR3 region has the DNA TGTGCCAGCAGCCCCGAGGTGCGAGGGCGAGAAAGTGGGGGCGGCTACACCTTC.

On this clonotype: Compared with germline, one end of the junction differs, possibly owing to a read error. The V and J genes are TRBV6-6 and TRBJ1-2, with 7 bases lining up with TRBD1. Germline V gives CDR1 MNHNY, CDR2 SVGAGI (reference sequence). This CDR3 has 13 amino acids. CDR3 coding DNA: TGTGCCGGCAGCTTAAGACAGGGTGACGGCTACACCTTC. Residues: CAGSLRQGDGYTF.

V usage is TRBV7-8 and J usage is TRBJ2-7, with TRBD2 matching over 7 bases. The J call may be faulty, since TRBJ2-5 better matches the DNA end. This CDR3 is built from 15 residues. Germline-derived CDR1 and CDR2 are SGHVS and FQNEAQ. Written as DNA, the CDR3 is TGTGCCAGCAGCCCCCCCGGGGGGTTGGAAGAGACCCAGTACTTC. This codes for CASSPPGGLEETQYF.

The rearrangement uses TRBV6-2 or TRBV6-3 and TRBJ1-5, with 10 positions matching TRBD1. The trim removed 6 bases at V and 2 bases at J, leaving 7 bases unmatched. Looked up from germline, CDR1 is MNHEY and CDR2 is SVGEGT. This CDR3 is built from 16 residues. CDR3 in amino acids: CASRFSGTGGNQPQHF. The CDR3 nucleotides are TGTGCCAGCAGATTTTCCGGGACAGGGGGCAATCAGCCCCAGCATTTT.

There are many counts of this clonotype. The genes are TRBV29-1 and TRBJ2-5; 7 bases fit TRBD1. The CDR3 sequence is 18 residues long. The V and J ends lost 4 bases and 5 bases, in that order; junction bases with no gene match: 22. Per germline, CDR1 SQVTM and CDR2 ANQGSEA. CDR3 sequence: CSVARALTGARIRETQYF. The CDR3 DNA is TGCAGCGTTGCCCGCGCCCTCACAGGGGCCCGAATTAGGGAGACCCAGTACTTC.

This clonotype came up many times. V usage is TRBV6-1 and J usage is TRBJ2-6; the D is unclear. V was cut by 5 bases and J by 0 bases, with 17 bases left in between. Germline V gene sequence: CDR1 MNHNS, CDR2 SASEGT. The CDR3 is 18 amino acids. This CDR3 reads CASSPPQIKSSGANVLTF. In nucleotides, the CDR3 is TGTGCCAGCAGTCCCCCCCAGATCAAGAGCTCTGGGGCCAACGTCCTGACTTTC.

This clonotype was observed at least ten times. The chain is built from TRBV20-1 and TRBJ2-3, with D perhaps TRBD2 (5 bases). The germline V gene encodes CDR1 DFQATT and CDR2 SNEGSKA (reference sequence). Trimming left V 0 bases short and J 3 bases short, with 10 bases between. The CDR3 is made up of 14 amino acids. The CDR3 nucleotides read TGCAGTGCTAGAGATCCCCCGGGGACAGATACGCAGTATTTT. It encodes CSARDPPGTDTQYF.

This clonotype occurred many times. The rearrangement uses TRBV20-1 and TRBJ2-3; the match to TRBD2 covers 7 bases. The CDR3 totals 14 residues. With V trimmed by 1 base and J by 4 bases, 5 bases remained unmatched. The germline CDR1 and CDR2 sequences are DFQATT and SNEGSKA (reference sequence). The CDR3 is CSARARGRADTQYF. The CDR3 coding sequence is TGCAGTGCTAGAGCACGAGGGAGGGCAGATACGCAGTATTTT.

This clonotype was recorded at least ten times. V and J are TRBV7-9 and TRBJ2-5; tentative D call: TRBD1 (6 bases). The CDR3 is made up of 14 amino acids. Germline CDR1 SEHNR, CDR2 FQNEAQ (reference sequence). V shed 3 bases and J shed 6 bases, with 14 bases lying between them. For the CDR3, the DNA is TGTGCCAGCAGCTTCGAACAGGGTACACAGACCCAGTACTTC. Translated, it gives CASSFEQGTQTQYF.

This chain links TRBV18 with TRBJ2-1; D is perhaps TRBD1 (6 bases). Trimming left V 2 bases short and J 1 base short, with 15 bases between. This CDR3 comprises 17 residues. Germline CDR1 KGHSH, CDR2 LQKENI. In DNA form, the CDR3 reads TGTGCCAGCTCACCAAGGCTTCGGGGACAATCCTACAATGAGCAGTTCTTC. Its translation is CASSPRLRGQSYNEQFF. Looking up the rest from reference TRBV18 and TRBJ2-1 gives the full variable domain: NAGVMQNPRHLVRRRGQEARLRCSPMKGHSHVYWYRQLPEEGLKFMVYLQKENIIDESGMPKERFSAEFPKEGPSILRIQQVVRGDSAAYFCASSPRLRGQSYNEQFFGPGTRLTVL.

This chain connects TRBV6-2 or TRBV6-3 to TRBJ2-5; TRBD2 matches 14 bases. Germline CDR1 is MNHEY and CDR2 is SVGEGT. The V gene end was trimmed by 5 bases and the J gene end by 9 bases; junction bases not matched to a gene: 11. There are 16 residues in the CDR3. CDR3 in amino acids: CASSPRLAGGQDAQYF. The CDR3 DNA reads TGTGCCAGCAGTCCGCGACTAGCGGGGGGGCAGGATGCCCAGTACTTC.

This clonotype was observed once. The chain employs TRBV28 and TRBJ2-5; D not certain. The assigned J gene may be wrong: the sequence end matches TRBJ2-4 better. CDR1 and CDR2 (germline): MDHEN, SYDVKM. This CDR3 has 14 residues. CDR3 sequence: CASSFLNSQNIQYF. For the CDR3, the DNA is TGTGCCAGCAGTTTTTTGAACAGTCAAAACATTCAGTACTTC.

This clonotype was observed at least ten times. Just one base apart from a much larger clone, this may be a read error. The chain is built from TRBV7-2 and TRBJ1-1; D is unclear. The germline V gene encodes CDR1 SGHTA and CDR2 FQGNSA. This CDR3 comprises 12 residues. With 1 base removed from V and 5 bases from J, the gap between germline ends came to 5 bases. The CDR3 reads CASSLEWTEAFF. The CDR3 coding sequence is TGTGCCAGCAGCTTAGAATGGACTGAAGCTTTCTTT.

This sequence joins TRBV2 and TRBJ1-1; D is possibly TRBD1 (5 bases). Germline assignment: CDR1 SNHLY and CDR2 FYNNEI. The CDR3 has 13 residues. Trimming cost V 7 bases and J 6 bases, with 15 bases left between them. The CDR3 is CASTRANFAEAFF. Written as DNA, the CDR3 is TGTGCCAGCACCAGGGCTAATTTCGCTGAAGCTTTCTTT.

CDR3 DNA: TGTGCCAGCAGCTTATTTAGGACAGGGAAGACTGAAGCTTTCTTT. This translates into CASSLFRTGKTEAFF. V and J are TRBV7-2 and TRBJ1-1; TRBD1 matches 8 bases. V shed 2 bases, J shed 5 bases, and the junction held 7 bases outside the gene matches. The CDR3 covers 15 residues. CDR1 and CDR2 (germline): SGHTA, FQGNSA.

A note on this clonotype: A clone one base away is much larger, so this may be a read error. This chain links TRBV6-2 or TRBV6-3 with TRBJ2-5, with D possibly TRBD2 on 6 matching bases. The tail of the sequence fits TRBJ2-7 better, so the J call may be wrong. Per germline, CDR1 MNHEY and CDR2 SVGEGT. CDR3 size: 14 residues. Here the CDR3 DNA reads TGTGCCAGCTGCGGGGCAGGGAAGGTCTACGAGCAGTACTTC. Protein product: CASCGAGKVYEQYF.

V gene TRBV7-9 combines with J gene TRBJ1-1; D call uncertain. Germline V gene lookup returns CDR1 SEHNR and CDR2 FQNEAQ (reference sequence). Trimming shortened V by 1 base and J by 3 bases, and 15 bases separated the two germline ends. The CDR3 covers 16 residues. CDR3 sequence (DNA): TGTGCCAGCAGCTTAGGAGATGTGGGTCGGGACACTGAAGCTTTCTTT. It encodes CASSLGDVGRDTEAFF.

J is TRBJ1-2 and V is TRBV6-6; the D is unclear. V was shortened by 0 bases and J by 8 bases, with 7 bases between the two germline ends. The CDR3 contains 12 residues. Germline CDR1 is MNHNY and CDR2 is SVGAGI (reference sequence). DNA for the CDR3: TGTGCCAGCAGTTACTCTCCGGGGGGCTACACCTTC. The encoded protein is CASSYSPGGYTF.

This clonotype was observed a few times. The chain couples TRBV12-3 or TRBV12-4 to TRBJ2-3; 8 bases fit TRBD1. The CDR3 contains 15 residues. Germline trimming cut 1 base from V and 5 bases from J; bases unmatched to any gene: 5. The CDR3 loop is CASSLGQGAVDTQYF. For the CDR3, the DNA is TGTGCCAGCAGTTTAGGGCAGGGGGCCGTAGATACGCAGTATTTT.

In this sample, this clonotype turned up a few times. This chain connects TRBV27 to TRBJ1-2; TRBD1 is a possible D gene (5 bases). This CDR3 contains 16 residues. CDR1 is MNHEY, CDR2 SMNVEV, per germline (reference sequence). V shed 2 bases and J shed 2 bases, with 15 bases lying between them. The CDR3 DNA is TGTGCCAGCAGTTTAGCCAGGGCCAGTTTAAACTATGGCTACACCTTC. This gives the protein CASSLARASLNYGYTF.

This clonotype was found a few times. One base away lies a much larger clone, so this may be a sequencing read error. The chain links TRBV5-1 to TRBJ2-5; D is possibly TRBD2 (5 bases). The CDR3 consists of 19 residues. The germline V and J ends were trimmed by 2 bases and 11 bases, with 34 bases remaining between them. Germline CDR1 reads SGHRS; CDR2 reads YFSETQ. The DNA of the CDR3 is TGCGCCAGCAGCTTTATTAGTCGGCCCGGGATTAAAGCGGTGAATGAGCAGTACTTC. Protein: CASSFISRPGIKAVNEQYF.

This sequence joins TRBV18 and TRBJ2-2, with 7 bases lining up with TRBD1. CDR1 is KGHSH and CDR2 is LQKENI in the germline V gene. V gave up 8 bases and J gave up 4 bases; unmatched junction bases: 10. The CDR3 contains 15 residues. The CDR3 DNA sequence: TGTGCCAGCCACTCGAGACAGGGACGCACCGGGGAGCTGTTTTTT. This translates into CASHSRQGRTGELFF. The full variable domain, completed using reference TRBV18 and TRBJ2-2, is NAGVMQNPRHLVRRRGQEARLRCSPMKGHSHVYWYRQLPEEGLKFMVYLQKENIIDESGMPKERFSAEFPKEGPSILRIQQVVRGDSAAYFCASHSRQGRTGELFFGEGSRLTVL.